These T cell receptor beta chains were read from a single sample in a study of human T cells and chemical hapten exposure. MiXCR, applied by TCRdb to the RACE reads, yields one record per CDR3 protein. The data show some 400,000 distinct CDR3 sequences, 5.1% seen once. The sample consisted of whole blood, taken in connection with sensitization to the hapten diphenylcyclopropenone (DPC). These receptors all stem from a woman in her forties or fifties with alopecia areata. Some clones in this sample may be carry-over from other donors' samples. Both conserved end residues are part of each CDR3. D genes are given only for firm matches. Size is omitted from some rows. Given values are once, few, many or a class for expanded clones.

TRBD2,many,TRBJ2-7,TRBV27,TGTGCCAGCAGGGGGACTAGCGGGGCTTCTAGCTCCTACGAGCAGTACTTC,CASRGTSGASSSYEQYF
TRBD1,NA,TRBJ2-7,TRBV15,TGTGCCACCAGCCGGGACAGGGTAGGTGAGCAGTACTTC,CATSRDRVGEQYF
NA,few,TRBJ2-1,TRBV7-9,TGTGCCAGCAGGCCGCCGTTGAGGGTGGGGGAGAAGCAGTTCTTC,CASRPPLRVGEKQFF
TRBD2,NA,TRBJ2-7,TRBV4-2,TGTGCCAGCAGCCAAGAGCAACTAGCGGTCCTCGCCGAGCAGTACTTC,CASSQEQLAVLAEQYF
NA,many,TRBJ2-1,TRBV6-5,TGTGCCACCTCAGATCTGAGCCGCAATGAGCAGTTCTTC,CATSDLSRNEQFF
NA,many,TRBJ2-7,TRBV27,TGTGCCAGCAGTACACAGGGTCCCGTCCCCTACGAGCAGTACTTC,CASSTQGPVPYEQYF
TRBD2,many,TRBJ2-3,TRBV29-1,TGCAGCGCGCTACTAGCGGGAGGGCCTCATAGCACAGATACGCAGTATTTT,CSALLAGGPHSTDTQYF
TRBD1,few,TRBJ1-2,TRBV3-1,TGTGCCAGCAGCCAGGGACAGAACAACTATGGCTACACCTTC,CASSQGQNNYGYTF
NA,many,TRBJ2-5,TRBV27,TGTGCCAGCAGTTTATCATTCGGAGAGACCCAGTACTTC,CASSLSFGETQYF
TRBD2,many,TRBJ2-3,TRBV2,TGTGCCAGCAGGAAGACTAGCGGGAGTGGAGATACGCAGTATTTT,CASRKTSGSGDTQYF
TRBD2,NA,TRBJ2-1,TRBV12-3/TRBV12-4,TGTGCCAGCAGTTTCACCGGGACTAGCGGGAGTTACAATGAGCAGTTCTTC,CASSFTGTSGSYNEQFF
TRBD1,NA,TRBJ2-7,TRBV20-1,TGCAGTGCCGGACGACAGGGGTACTACGAGCAGTACTTC,CSAGRQGYYEQYF
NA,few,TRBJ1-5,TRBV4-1,TGCGCCAGCAGCCAAGACAGGGGCTGGAATCAGCCCCAGCATTTT,CASSQDRGWNQPQHF
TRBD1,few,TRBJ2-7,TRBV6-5,TGTGCCAGCAGCCGGGGACAGGGGCCCGAGCAGTACTTC,CASSRGQGPEQYF
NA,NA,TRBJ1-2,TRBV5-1,TGCGCCAGCAGCTTGGGGGCACGTGGCTACACCTTC,CASSLGARGYTF
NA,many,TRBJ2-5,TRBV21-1,TGTGCCAGCAGCAAACGGCGGGGGAAGGTAGAGACCCAGTACTTC,CASSKRRGKVETQYF
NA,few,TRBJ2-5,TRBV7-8,TGTGCCAGCAGCACCCGACTACCCGGAGGTTCCCAAGAGACCCAGTACTTC,CASSTRLPGGSQETQYF
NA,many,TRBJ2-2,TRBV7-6,TGTGCCAGCAGCTTAGCAAGTGCCGGGGAGCTGTTTTTT,CASSLASAGELFF
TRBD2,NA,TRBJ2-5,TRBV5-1,TGCGCCAGCAACGGCGGGGGGGCCAGAGAGACCCAGTACTTC,CASNGGGARETQYF
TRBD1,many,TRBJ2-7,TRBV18,TGTGCCAGCTCACCACCGGGACAGGGCGCCTACGAGCAGTACTTC,CASSPPGQGAYEQYF
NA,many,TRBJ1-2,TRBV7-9,TGTGCCAGCAGCTTAGTCAAGTCAGGTCGTAACTATGGCTACACCTTC,CASSLVKSGRNYGYTF
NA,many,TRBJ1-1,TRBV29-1,TGCAGCGTTGACGGGGCAGAAGCTTTCTTT,CSVDGAEAFF
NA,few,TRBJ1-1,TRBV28,TGTGCCAGCAGCCCAAAGGGGAAGAACACTGAAGCTTTCTTT,CASSPKGKNTEAFF
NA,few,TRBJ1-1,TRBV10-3,TGTGCCATCAGTGAGACAGGTGAAGCTTTCTTT,CAISETGEAFF
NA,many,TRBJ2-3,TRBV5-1,TGCGCCAGCAGCCGCCAGGGACTTACTATAGATACGCAGTATTTT,CASSRQGLTIDTQYF
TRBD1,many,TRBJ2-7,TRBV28,TGTGCCAGCAGACAGGGGCGCTCCTACGAGCAGTACTTC,CASRQGRSYEQYF
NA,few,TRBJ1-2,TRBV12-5,TGTGCTAGTGGTTTGGAGGCAGGGCAAGGCTACACCTTC,CASGLEAGQGYTF
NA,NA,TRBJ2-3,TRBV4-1,TGCGCCAGCAGATACAGGGTAGTCGGCACAGATACGCAGTATTTT,CASRYRVVGTDTQYF
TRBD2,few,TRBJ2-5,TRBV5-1,TGCGCCAGCAGCTCCGGACTAGCGGGGGCCCAAGAGACCCAGTACTTC,CASSSGLAGAQETQYF
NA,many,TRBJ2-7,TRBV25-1,TGTGCCAGCAGTGAATCTCTGATAGCTCGGCCCTACGAGCAGTACTTC,CASSESLIARPYEQYF
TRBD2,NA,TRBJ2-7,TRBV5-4,TGTGCCAGCAGCTTGGTTAGCGGGAGCTACGAGCAGTACTTC,CASSLVSGSYEQYF
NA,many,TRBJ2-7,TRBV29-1,TGCAGCGTTGAAGGGCGGGATAGGGGAAGCTACGAGCAGTACTTC,CSVEGRDRGSYEQYF
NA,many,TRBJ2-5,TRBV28,TGTGCCAGCAGCGGGGACGTAGAAGAGACCCAGTACTTC,CASSGDVEETQYF
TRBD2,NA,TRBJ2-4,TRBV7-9,TGTGCCAGCGGGGGGGTAGACATTCAGTACTTC,CASGGVDIQYF
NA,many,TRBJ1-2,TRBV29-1,TGCAGCGTTGAGGGACGGTATGGCTACACCTTC,CSVEGRYGYTF
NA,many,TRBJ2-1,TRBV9,TGTGCCAGCAGCGTAGTCGAATCTGCCGGGGATGAGCAGTTCTTC,CASSVVESAGDEQFF
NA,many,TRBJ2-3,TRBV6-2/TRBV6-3,TGTGCCAGCCCCCCTGGGGACAAAAAAGGGACAGATACGCAGTATTTT,CASPPGDKKGTDTQYF
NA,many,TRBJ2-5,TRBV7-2,TGTGCCAGCAGCTTAACTAAGACCCAGTACTTC,CASSLTKTQYF
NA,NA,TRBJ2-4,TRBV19,TGTGCCAGTAGTCTCAAGGGGAGCCTAGCCAAAAACATTCAGTACTTC,CASSLKGSLAKNIQYF
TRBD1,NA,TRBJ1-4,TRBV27,TGTGCCAGCAGTCCCCGGGACAGGGACGGGAAACTGTTTTTT,CASSPRDRDGKLFF
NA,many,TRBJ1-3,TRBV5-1,TGCGCCAGCAGCTTGGTCGGGGGCGGCGGAAACACCATATATTTT,CASSLVGGGGNTIYF
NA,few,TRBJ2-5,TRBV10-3,TGTGCCATCAGTGAGAAAGCCGGGGGGCCAGTCGAGCAAGAGACCCAGTACTTC,CAISEKAGGPVEQETQYF
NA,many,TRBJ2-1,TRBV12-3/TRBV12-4,TGTGCCAGCAGTTTACGGGGTTCAGGGGGGAGTGAGCAGTTCTTC,CASSLRGSGGSEQFF
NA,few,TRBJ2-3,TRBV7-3,TGTGCCAGCAGCTCGCTACCTAATTCGGCGCAGTATTTT,CASSSLPNSAQYF
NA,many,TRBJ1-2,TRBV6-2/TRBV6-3,TGTGCCAGCACCGACAGAGCTAACTATGGCTACACCTTC,CASTDRANYGYTF
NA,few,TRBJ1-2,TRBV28,TGTGCCAGCAGTTTACAGCTCTATGGCTACACCTTC,CASSLQLYGYTF
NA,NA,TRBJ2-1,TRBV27,TGTGCCAGCAGTTTATTACTGGGTGAGCAGTTCTTC,CASSLLLGEQFF
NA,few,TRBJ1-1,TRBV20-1,TGCAGTGCTAGAGTAGGAGGGCTTACTGAAGCTTTCTTT,CSARVGGLTEAFF
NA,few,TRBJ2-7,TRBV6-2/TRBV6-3,TGTGCCAGCAGTTACTCGAAGCAGGGATGGTACTTC,CASSYSKQGWYF
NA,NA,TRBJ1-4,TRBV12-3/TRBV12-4,TGTGCCAGCAGTTTAAGTGGCCACAGGGAATATAATGAAAAACTGTTTTTT,CASSLSGHREYNEKLFF
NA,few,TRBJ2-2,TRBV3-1,TGTGCCAGCACCCAGGGGGGGCCCGGGGAGCTGTTTTTT,CASTQGGPGELFF
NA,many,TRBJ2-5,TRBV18,TGTGCCAGCTCACCACTCCCTAGCCGGTCCGAGACCCAGTACTTC,CASSPLPSRSETQYF
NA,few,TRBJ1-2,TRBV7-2,TGTGCCAGCAGCCCACGGACAGATTTTGGCTATGGCTACACCTTC,CASSPRTDFGYGYTF
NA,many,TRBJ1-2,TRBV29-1,TGCAGCGTTTGGGACGGGGGTAACGGCTACACCTTC,CSVWDGGNGYTF